This is a list of T cell receptor beta chains from one sample in a study of T cell responses to AZD1222 COVID-19 vaccine. Only in-frame clones appear in the TCRdb table, and some are missing; sequencing was by immunoSEQ multiplex PCR. The sample lists about 170,000 clones, about nine tenths occurring once. The specimen comprised peripheral blood, sampled on day 0 of AZD1222 vaccination. All receptors come from an adult in good health. Both conserved end residues are part of each CDR3. Fields, in order: D gene, J gene, V gene, clone size, CDR3 DNA, CDR3 protein. D genes are given only for firm matches. The size entry is marked missing in some rows and otherwise reads once, few, many or a size class.

>TRBD1|TRBJ1-2|TRBV28|-
TGTGCCAGCAGCTCCCAGGGGGTGCCCAACTATGGCTACACCTTC
CASSSQGVPNYGYTF
>-|TRBJ1-5|TRBV4-3|-
TGCGCCAGCAGCCAACAGAGAAATCAGCCCCAGCATTTT
CASSQQRNQPQHF
>-|TRBJ1-5|TRBV9|-
TGTGCCAGCAGCGTAGGTGATAGTATTCAGCCCCAGCATTTT
CASSVGDSIQPQHF
>-|TRBJ1-5|TRBV6-4|-
TGTGCCAGCAGTCTTCAGGGAGGCAATCAGCCCCAGCATTTT
CASSLQGGNQPQHF
>TRBD2|TRBJ2-2|TRBV5-1|-
TGCGCCAGCAGGGGGACTAGCAGGGGCACCGGGGAGCTGTTTTTT
CASRGTSRGTGELFF
>TRBD1|TRBJ1-6|TRBV19|-
TGTGCCAGTAATACCGGACAGGAGGTTGAATCACCCCTCCACTTT
CASNTGQEVESPLHF
>-|TRBJ1-1|TRBV7-8|-
TGTGCCAGCAGCTTAGTTCTCAGGTTCAGGGCGAACACTGAAGCTTTCTTT
CASSLVLRFRANTEAFF
>-|TRBJ1-2|TRBV5-8|-
TGTGCCAGCAGCTTGGGACAGGCGTATTCAGATGGCTACACCTTC
CASSLGQAYSDGYTF
>-|TRBJ1-1|TRBV9|-
TGTGCCAGCAGCGTAGCCCTGGACTGGAACACTGAAGCTTTCTTT
CASSVALDWNTEAFF
>TRBD2|TRBJ2-5|TRBV9|once
TGTGCCAGCAGCCCTGTTAGCGGGGGGCCGGAAACCCAGTACTTC
CASSPVSGGPETQYF
>-|TRBJ1-5|TRBV30|-
TGTGCCTGGACGTCCGGAGCAAATCAGCCCCAGCATTTT
CAWTSGANQPQHF
>-|TRBJ1-3|TRBV11-2|-
TGTGCCAGCAGCTTAGACAGTATCGGAAACACCATATATTTT
CASSLDSIGNTIYF
>-|TRBJ1-5|TRBV28|once
TGTGCCAGCATCCCTGGGGGACGGGGACAGCCCCAGCATTTT
CASIPGGRGQPQHF
>TRBD1|TRBJ1-6|TRBV27|-
TGTGCCAGCAGCCCGGGACAGGCAAATTCACCCCTCCACTTT
CASSPGQANSPLHF
>-|TRBJ1-2|TRBV27|-
TGTGCCAGCAGTTTAACGGCGTTACAGGGTCAGTACTATGGCTACACCTTC
CASSLTALQGQYYGYTF
>-|TRBJ2-3|TRBV7-2|once
TGTGCCAGCAGCGTAGGCCCGACACAGAGGGAGACAGATACGCAGTATTTT
CASSVGPTQRETDTQYF
>-|TRBJ1-1|TRBV11-1|-
TGTGCCAGCTCCCTACCGCGCCAGGGCACTGAAGCTTTCTTT
CASSLPRQGTEAFF
>TRBD2|TRBJ2-3|TRBV6-1|-
TGTGCCAGCAGTGAGGCTAGCGGGGGAGGAGATACGCAGTATTTT
CASSEASGGGDTQYF
>TRBD1|TRBJ2-1|TRBV4-2|-
TGTGCCAGCAGCCAAGTCAGGACAGGGGGGATCAATGAGCAGTTCTTC
CASSQVRTGGINEQFF
>-|TRBJ1-3|TRBV19|-
TGTGCCAGTACCCCACCGGTAGGAGCCTCTGGAAACACCATATATTTT
CASTPPVGASGNTIYF
>-|TRBJ2-4|TRBV7-2|once
TGTGCCAGCAGCTTAGAACTAGCCAAAAACATTCAGTACTTC
CASSLELAKNIQYF
>-|TRBJ2-3|TRBV5-1|-
TGCGCCAGCAGCTTGGGACAGGCTACGCGCACAGATACGCAGTATTTT
CASSLGQATRTDTQYF
>-|TRBJ1-5|TRBV12-3/TRBV12-4|-
TGTGCCAGCAGCCAGTTTAGCAATCAGCCCCAGCATTTT
CASSQFSNQPQHF
>-|TRBJ2-2|TRBV11-3|-
TGTGCCAGCAGCGGACAGCAAACCGGGGAGCTGTTTTTT
CASSGQQTGELFF
>TRBD1|TRBJ2-7|TRBV7-9|-
TGTGCCAGCAGCTTACACGACGCGGGCAGGGGGTACGAGCAGTACTTC
CASSLHDAGRGYEQYF
>-|TRBJ1-1|TRBV19|-
TGTGCCAGTAGTGACCGCTTACGGGTCACTGAAGCTTTCTTT
CASSDRLRVTEAFF
>TRBD1|TRBJ1-2|TRBV2|-
TGTGCCAGCAGGGGACAGGGTCCATATGGCTACACCTTC
CASRGQGPYGYTF
>-|TRBJ1-4|TRBV7-2|-
TGTGCCAGCAGCTTAGTTGAATCGAGGGGTGGAAAACTGTTTTTT
CASSLVESRGGKLFF
>TRBD2|TRBJ2-2|TRBV27|-
TGTGCCAGCAGTTTTAGGGAGGGCACCGGGGAGCTGTTTTTT
CASSFREGTGELFF
>-|TRBJ2-1|TRBV7-2|once
TGTGCCAGCAGCTTTACTAGCCGGGTTCCCATGGGGAATGAGCAGTTCTTC
CASSFTSRVPMGNEQFF
>-|TRBJ1-5|TRBV6-2/TRBV6-3|-
TGTGCCAGCAGTTGGCGTGGGGAACAGCCCCAGCATTTT
CASSWRGEQPQHF
>-|TRBJ1-2|TRBV30|many
TGTGCCTGGAGCCGACAGGCCGCTAACTATGGCTACACCTTC
CAWSRQAANYGYTF
>-|TRBJ2-2|TRBV29-1|-
TGCAGCGTTGGCCCGATCGGGGGAGGAAACACCGGGGAGCTGTTTTTT
CSVGPIGGGNTGELFF
>-|TRBJ1-2|TRBV5-1|-
TGCGCCAGCAGCTTGACAGGGAGAGGCGGCTATGGCTACACCTTC
CASSLTGRGGYGYTF
>-|TRBJ1-3|TRBV9|-
TGTGCCAGCAGCGAGGGGGGCCCTGGAAACACCATATATTTT
CASSEGGPGNTIYF
>-|TRBJ1-5|TRBV23-1|once
TGCGCCAGCCAGGGCAGGGATTCTCAGCCCCAGCATTTT
CASQGRDSQPQHF
>-|TRBJ2-1|TRBV4-1|-
TGCGCCAGCAGCCAGGGGACGACACCCGACAATGAGCAGTTCTTC
CASSQGTTPDNEQFF
>TRBD2|TRBJ2-7|TRBV5-5|once
TGTGCCAGCAGCTTACTAGCGGGGGTTCTATACGAGCAGTACTTC
CASSLLAGVLYEQYF
>TRBD1|TRBJ2-3|TRBV29-1|-
TGCAGCGCCCGACAGGGGAGCACAGATACGCAGTATTTT
CSARQGSTDTQYF
>-|TRBJ2-6|TRBV29-1|once
TGCAGCGTTCCCTCCGGCAGGGCTGGGGCCAACGTCCTGACTTTC
CSVPSGRAGANVLTF
>-|TRBJ2-2|TRBV7-7|-
TGTGCATTGAGGGGGGCGAACACCGGGGAGCTGTTTTTT
CALRGANTGELFF
>-|TRBJ1-2|TRBV25-1|-
TGTGCCAGCAGTGAATCAATTGGCTACACCTTC
CASSESIGYTF
>-|TRBJ1-4|TRBV18|-
TGTGCCAGCTCCTTAAACAGGGCGCGGACTAATGAAAAACTGTTTTTT
CASSLNRARTNEKLFF
>-|TRBJ2-1|TRBV19|-
TGTGCCAGTAGAGCCCCGGCGGGCAGAGGCAATGAGCAGTTCTTC
CASRAPAGRGNEQFF
>TRBD2|TRBJ2-7|TRBV11-2|once
TGTGCCAGCAGCTTAGTGCCTAGCGGGGTCTACGAGCAGTACTTC
CASSLVPSGVYEQYF